The 32 T cell receptor beta chains reported below all come from one sample, sequenced in a study of cytomegalovirus exposure and HLA in healthy donors. The study ran its PCR with 60 Vbeta and 13 Jbeta primers. Some clones are missing from TCRdb's copy, which holds only in-frame ones; the method was immunoSEQ multiplex PCR. Its table records tens of thousands of clones. Sequences were obtained from PBMCs. The receptors here all came from a male donor in good health and CMV-seropositive.

The V and J genes are TRBV4-2 and TRBJ1-2; TRBD1 matches 9 bases. Germline assignment: CDR1 LGHNA and CDR2 YNFKEQ. This CDR3 has 15 residues. Unmatched junction bases numbered 7, after V lost 1 base and J lost 7 bases. In DNA, the CDR3 is TGTGCCAGCAGCCAAGCTTCGGGACAGGGATTTGGCTACACCTTC. It translates to CASSQASGQGFGYTF.

The V and J genes are TRBV18 and TRBJ2-3, with 7 bases fitting TRBD1. Germline V gene data show CDR1 as KGHSH and CDR2 as LQKENI. V was pared by 6 bases and J by 6 bases, with 9 bases of the junction left unmatched. The CDR3 runs 14 residues. The DNA of the CDR3 is TGTGCCAGCTCCCCTAGGACAGGCGATGATACGCAGTATTTT. It specifies CASSPRTGDDTQYF.

The genes are TRBV4-1 and TRBJ2-7, with D perhaps matching TRBD2 (6 bases). The germline V and J ends were trimmed by 3 bases and 5 bases, with 14 bases remaining between them. CDR1 and CDR2 (germline): MGHRA, YSYEKL. The CDR3 is 14 residues long. DNA for the CDR3: TGCGCCAGCAGCCAGGAGGCCAGGGAGGACGAGCAGTACTTC. It specifies CASSQEAREDEQYF.

The rearrangement links TRBV18 to TRBJ1-5, with TRBD1 as a possible D gene (6 bases). The germline V and J ends were trimmed by 5 bases and 2 bases, with 19 bases remaining between them. Germline values: CDR1 KGHSH, CDR2 LQKENI. The CDR3 length is 17 residues. CDR3 bases: TGTGCCAGCTCATCCGGCGGGGGGCCAAGTGGCAATCAGCCCCAGCATTTT. Its protein product is CASSSGGGPSGNQPQHF.

The rearrangement joins TRBV6-1 to TRBJ1-5; D not certain. Trimming took 2 bases from V and 4 from J, leaving 9 bases between them. The CDR3 has 14 amino acids. CDR1 and CDR2 from the germline V gene are MNHNS and SASEGT. This CDR3 reads CASSEFVGNQPQHF. The CDR3 DNA follows: TGTGCCAGCAGTGAATTTGTCGGGAATCAGCCCCAGCATTTT.

The J gene is TRBJ1-4, the V gene TRBV5-1; a weak D match, TRBD1 (6 bases). Germline values: CDR1 SGHRS, CDR2 YFSETQ. This CDR3 has 15 residues. With 3 bases removed from V and 8 bases from J, the gap between germline ends came to 17 bases. DNA for the CDR3: TGCGCCAGCAGCTCCGGGGACAAGTGGGCCGAAAAACTGTTTTTT. As protein: CASSSGDKWAEKLFF.

This chain connects TRBV19 to TRBJ2-7; 11 bases line up with TRBD2. The CDR3 has 13 amino acids. Germline V gene sequence: CDR1 LNHDA, CDR2 SQIVND (reference sequence). Losses at the gene ends were 2 bases for V and 8 bases for J; bases not matched to a gene: 2. CDR3 sequence reads: CASSITSGSQQYF. The CDR3 bases are TGTGCCAGTAGTATAACTAGCGGGAGCCAGCAGTACTTC.

The CDR3 spells CASRSGTEGPYEQYF. The CDR3, as DNA: TGTGCCAGCAGATCCGGGACGGAGGGTCCCTACGAGCAGTACTTC. J is TRBJ2-7 and V is TRBV27; D perhaps matches TRBD2 (6 bases). Trimming pared 6 bases from V and 2 bases from J, leaving 17 bases between. The CDR3 totals 15 residues. Germline V gene lookup returns CDR1 MNHEY and CDR2 SMNVEV (reference sequence).

V usage is TRBV6-5 and J usage is TRBJ1-3, with D possibly TRBD1 on 5 matching bases. The CDR3 runs to 15 residues. Germline-derived CDR1 and CDR2 are MNHEY and SVGAGI. The V gene lost 5 bases and the J gene lost 0 bases, with 11 bases spanning the gap. For the CDR3, the DNA is TGTGCCAGCAGTCAGGCAGGGCTCTCTGGAAACACCATATATTTT. It is translated as CASSQAGLSGNTIYF.

The CDR3 sequence is CASRPGTGPGELFF. CDR3 DNA sequence: TGTGCCAGCAGACCCGGGACAGGGCCCGGGGAGCTGTTTTTT. The genes are TRBV2 and TRBJ2-2; 9 nucleotides match TRBD1. Germline CDR1 and CDR2: SNHLY and FYNNEI. V shed 6 bases and J 6 bases; nucleotides not matched to a gene: 5. CDR3 length: 14 residues.

This chain connects TRBV5-6 to TRBJ2-7; 11 bases map to TRBD1. V lost 4 bases, J lost 3 bases, and 9 bases stayed unmatched. Germline V lookup: CDR1 SGHDT, CDR2 YYEEEE. This CDR3 contains 16 residues. This chain's CDR3 is CASSGRTGGIIYEQYF. The DNA of the CDR3 is TGTGCCAGCAGCGGGAGGACAGGGGGCATAATCTACGAGCAGTACTTC.

The chain links TRBV6-5 to TRBJ1-1; no firm D call. V was cut by 5 bases and J by 1 base, with 14 bases left in between. The CDR3 is 15 amino acids. Germline values: CDR1 MNHEY, CDR2 SVGAGI. The CDR3, as DNA: TGTGCCAGCAGTCCGCTTACGCTAGGGAACACTGAAGCTTTCTTT. It translates to CASSPLTLGNTEAFF.

This chain joins TRBV30 and TRBJ1-2; D not resolved. The germline V gene has CDR1 GTSNPN and CDR2 SVGIG (reference sequence). Deletions cut 5 bases from V and 8 bases from J, with 9 bases between. The CDR3 sequence is 10 residues long. CDR3 amino acids: CAWLREGYTF. The CDR3, as DNA: TGTGCCTGGCTGAGGGAAGGCTACACCTTC.

This chain joins TRBV19 and TRBJ1-2, with a weak D call TRBD1 (6 bases). The germline V gene has CDR1 LNHDA and CDR2 SQIVND (reference sequence). Between the trimmed V and J ends, which lost 3 bases and 8 bases, there was a span of 16 bases. This CDR3 region has 14 residues. In DNA form, the CDR3 reads TGTGCCAGTAGTATTGAAGAGGGGGAAAGAGGCTACACCTTC. This encodes CASSIEEGERGYTF.

The chain links TRBV15 to TRBJ1-4; D gene uncertain. CDR3 size: 15 residues. Per germline, CDR1 LNHNV and CDR2 YYDKDF (reference sequence). Trimming removed 0 bases from V and 6 bases from J, with 11 bases in between. CDR3 sequence (DNA): TGTGCCACCAGCAGAGATGTGGGCTGGGATGAAAAACTGTTTTTT. Amino acids: CATSRDVGWDEKLFF.

The chain is built from TRBV5-1 and TRBJ2-5; possibly TRBD1 for D (5 bases). This CDR3 is built from 13 residues. The V end lost 0 bases, the J end lost 5 bases, and 8 bases lay between the germline ends. CDR1 is SGHRS, CDR2 YFSETQ, per germline. The CDR3 region has the DNA TGCGCCAGCAGCTTGGAAGGGGTTGAGACCCAGTACTTC. It translates to CASSLEGVETQYF.

This sequence joins TRBV28 and TRBJ1-2; D is undetermined. Germline V gives CDR1 MDHEN, CDR2 SYDVKM. The V and J ends lost 6 bases and 1 base respectively, with 9 bases between them. The CDR3 covers 13 residues. This CDR3 reads CASRIQNNYGYTF. The CDR3 bases are TGTGCCAGCAGGATACAGAATAACTATGGCTACACCTTC.

The gene calls are TRBV30 and TRBJ1-1, with D perhaps TRBD1 (6 bases). CDR3 length: 11 amino acids. CDR1 is GTSNPN, CDR2 SVGIG, per germline (reference sequence). The V and J ends lost 2 bases and 8 bases respectively, with 9 bases between them. CDR3: CAWSLGTEAFF. CDR3 bases: TGTGCCTGGAGTCTTGGGACAGAAGCTTTCTTT. Full variable domain (outside the CDR3, taken from reference TRBV30 and TRBJ1-1): SQTIHQWPATLVQPVGSPLSLECTVEGTSNPNLYWYRQAAGRGLQLLFYSVGIGQISSEVPQNLSASRPQDRQFILSSKKLLLSDSGFYLCAWSLGTEAFFGQGTRLTVV.

The chain employs TRBV29-1 and TRBJ1-1; no clear D gene. CDR1 SQVTM and CDR2 ANQGSEA come from the germline V gene. This CDR3 spans 14 amino acids. Trimming removed 1 base at V and 5 bases at J, with 14 bases between. The CDR3, as DNA: TGCAGCGTTGAAGTGAGGATGTCGGAGACTGAAGCTTTCTTT. It specifies CSVEVRMSETEAFF.

V usage is TRBV6-5 and J usage is TRBJ1-4; no firm D call. The CDR3 extends over 15 amino acids. Looked up from germline, CDR1 is MNHEY and CDR2 is SVGAGI. V was shortened by 4 bases and J by 0 bases, with 9 bases between the two germline ends. The CDR3 loop is CASSSTTATNEKLFF. CDR3 bases: TGTGCCAGCAGTTCCACAACAGCAACTAATGAAAAACTGTTTTTT.

The V gene is TRBV29-1, the J gene TRBJ1-1, with D unclear. V shed 2 bases and J shed 0 bases, with 7 bases lying between them. This CDR3 has 13 amino acids. The germline gives CDR1 SQVTM, CDR2 ANQGSEA. The CDR3 region is CSVEYQVNTEAFF. Written as DNA, the CDR3 is TGCAGCGTTGAATATCAGGTGAACACTGAAGCTTTCTTT.

The chain is built from TRBV7-9 and TRBJ1-6; a possible D gene is TRBD1 (5 bases). From germline, CDR1 is SEHNR and CDR2 FQNEAQ (reference sequence). This CDR3 contains 17 residues. The V end lost 5 bases, the J end lost 8 bases, and 22 bases lay between the germline ends. The CDR3 nucleotides read TGTGCCAGCAGCCTACCCCCCGGGGGGGAGCGACATTCACCCCTCCACTTT. This sequence encodes CASSLPPGGERHSPLHF.

This clone is medium-sized by frequency. The chain is built from TRBV27 and TRBJ2-1; 7 bases line up with TRBD2. The V gene end was trimmed by 6 bases and the J gene end by 7 bases; junction bases not matched to a gene: 3. The CDR3 extends over 12 amino acids. Germline V gene sequence: CDR1 MNHEY, CDR2 SMNVEV (reference sequence). The CDR3 bases are TGTGCCAGCAGACTCGGGGGGAATGAGCAGTTCTTC. This sequence encodes CASRLGGNEQFF.

This rearrangement joins TRBV30 to TRBJ2-3; TRBD2 matches at 10 bases. This CDR3 contains 15 residues. Unmatched junction bases numbered 7, after V lost 1 base and J lost 6 bases. Germline V gives CDR1 GTSNPN, CDR2 SVGIG (reference sequence). This CDR3 reads CAWSALAGAADTQYF. As DNA, the CDR3 is TGTGCCTGGAGTGCGCTAGCGGGGGCAGCGGATACGCAGTATTTT.

CDR3 sequence (DNA): TGTGCCAGCAGCCTAGCGGAGGAAGATACGCAGTATTTT. Residues: CASSLAEEDTQYF. This sequence joins TRBV4-2 and TRBJ2-3, with a weak D call TRBD2 (6 bases). The ends were cut back, 4 bases at V and 5 bases at J, with 10 bases in the middle. Germline CDR1 and CDR2: LGHNA and YNFKEQ. The CDR3 length is 13 residues.

V gene TRBV15 combines with J gene TRBJ1-1; D perhaps matches TRBD1 (5 bases). Germline CDR1 reads LNHNV; CDR2 reads YYDKDF (reference sequence). This CDR3 has 18 residues. The V gene lost 3 bases and the J gene lost 1 base, with 21 bases spanning the gap. This CDR3 is CATSRREWGINSNTEAFF. Written as DNA, the CDR3 is TGTGCCACCAGCAGGCGTGAGTGGGGCATCAACTCGAACACTGAAGCTTTCTTT.

V gene TRBV29-1 combines with J gene TRBJ1-3; D is unclear. Trimming took off 4 bases at V and 8 bases at J, with 15 bases between the two ends. The CDR3 loop spans 13 amino acids. Germline loops: CDR1 SQVTM, CDR2 ANQGSEA. CDR3 sequence (DNA): TGCAGCGTTGTACGGGGAGACGGACACACCATATATTTT. It is translated as CSVVRGDGHTIYF.

The chain couples TRBV4-1 to TRBJ1-6, with 7 nucleotides matching TRBD1. Germline CDR1 reads MGHRA; CDR2 reads YSYEKL. The length of the CDR3 is 17 residues. V trimming: 0 bases; J trimming: 5 bases; junction bases outside the gene matches: 7. CDR3 sequence (DNA): TGCGCCAGCAGCCAAGACGGGAGTGGGACAGATAATTCACCCCTCCACTTT. Its protein is CASSQDGSGTDNSPLHF.

The V and J genes are TRBV15 and TRBJ2-7, with D perhaps matching TRBD1 (6 bases). The CDR3 is 14 amino acids. Germline values: CDR1 LNHNV, CDR2 YYDKDF (reference sequence). With 5 bases removed from V and 0 bases from J, the gap between germline ends came to 11 bases. CDR3 DNA: TGTGCCACCAGCCCCCGGACAGCCTCCTACGAGCAGTACTTC. It specifies CATSPRTASYEQYF.

The chain recombines TRBV18 with TRBJ2-7; no reliable D call. The germline CDR1 and CDR2 sequences are KGHSH and LQKENI. CDR3 size: 14 residues. The germline V and J ends were trimmed by 0 bases and 4 bases, with 10 bases remaining between them. The CDR3: CASSPPYLRYEQYF. The CDR3 DNA sequence: TGTGCCAGCTCACCACCGTACCTTCGGTACGAGCAGTACTTC. Full variable domain (outside the CDR3, taken from reference TRBV18 and TRBJ2-7): NAGVMQNPRHLVRRRGQEARLRCSPMKGHSHVYWYRQLPEEGLKFMVYLQKENIIDESGMPKERFSAEFPKEGPSILRIQQVVRGDSAAYFCASSPPYLRYEQYFGPGTRLTVT.

Remarks on this clone: One junction end does not reproduce the germline sequence, and a read error may be involved. The chain recombines TRBV28 with TRBJ1-3; D possibly corresponds to TRBD1 (5 bases). Germline lookup yields CDR1 MDHEN and CDR2 SYDVKM. This CDR3 is built from 12 residues. The CDR3 DNA follows: TGTGCCAGCAGTTTCGGGGGAGCCAGCCATCATTTT. Its translation: CASSFGGASHHF. Together with reference TRBV28 and TRBJ1-3, the CDR3 gives the full variable domain: DVKVTQSSRYLVKRTGEKVFLECVQDMDHENMFWYRQDPGLGLRLIYFSYDVKMKEKGDIPEGYSVSREKKERFSLILESASTNQTSMYLCASSFGGASHHFGEGSWLTVV.

The chain carries TRBV5-4 and TRBJ1-1, with TRBD1 matching 9 bases. Germline values: CDR1 SGHNT, CDR2 YYREEE (reference sequence). The CDR3 extends over 15 amino acids. V lost 3 bases and J lost 5; bases outside the gene matches: 8. The CDR3 DNA reads TGTGCCAGCAGCTCCGCGGGACAGGGAAGGACTGAAGCTTTCTTT. Its translation is CASSSAGQGRTEAFF.